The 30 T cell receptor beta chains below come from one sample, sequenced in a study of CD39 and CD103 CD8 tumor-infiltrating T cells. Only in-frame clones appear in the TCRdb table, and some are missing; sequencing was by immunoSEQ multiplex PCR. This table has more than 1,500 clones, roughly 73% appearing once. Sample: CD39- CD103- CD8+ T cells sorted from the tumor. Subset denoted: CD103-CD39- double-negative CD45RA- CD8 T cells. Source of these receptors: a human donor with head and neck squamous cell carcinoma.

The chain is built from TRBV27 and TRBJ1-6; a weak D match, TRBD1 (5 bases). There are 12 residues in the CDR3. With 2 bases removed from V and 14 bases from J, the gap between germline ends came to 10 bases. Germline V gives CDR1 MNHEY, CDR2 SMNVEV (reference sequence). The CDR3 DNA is TGTGCCAGCAGTTTAGGCCAGGGCACCCTCCACTTT. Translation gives CASSLGQGTLHF.

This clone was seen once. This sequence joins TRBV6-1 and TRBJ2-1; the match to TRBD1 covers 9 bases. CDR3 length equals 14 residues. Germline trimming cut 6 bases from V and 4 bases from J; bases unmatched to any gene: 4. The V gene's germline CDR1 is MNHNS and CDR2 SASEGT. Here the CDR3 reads CASRPGQGYNEQFF. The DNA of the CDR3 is TGTGCCAGCAGACCGGGACAGGGTTACAATGAGCAGTTCTTC.

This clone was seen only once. DNA of the CDR3: TGTGCCAGCAGCTTAGAACAGTTTCGCCCCTACGAGCAGTACTTC. It yields the protein CASSLEQFRPYEQYF. The rearrangement links TRBV5-5 to TRBJ2-7; D gene uncertain. With 2 bases removed from V and 2 bases from J, the gap between germline ends came to 14 bases. The CDR3 totals 15 residues. CDR1 and CDR2 (germline): SGHKS, YYEKEE (reference sequence).

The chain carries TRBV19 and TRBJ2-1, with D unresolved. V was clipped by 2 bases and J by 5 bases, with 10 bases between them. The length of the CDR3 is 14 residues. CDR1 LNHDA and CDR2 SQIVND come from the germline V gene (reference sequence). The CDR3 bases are TGTGCCAGTAGTATATTCTCCAGACACAATGAGCAGTTCTTC. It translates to CASSIFSRHNEQFF.

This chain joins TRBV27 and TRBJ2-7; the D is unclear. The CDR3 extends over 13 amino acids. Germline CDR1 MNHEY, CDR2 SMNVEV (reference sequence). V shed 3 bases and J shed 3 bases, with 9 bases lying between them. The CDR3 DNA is TGTGCCAGCAGTTTCGGTCAAGTCTACGAGCAGTACTTC. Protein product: CASSFGQVYEQYF.

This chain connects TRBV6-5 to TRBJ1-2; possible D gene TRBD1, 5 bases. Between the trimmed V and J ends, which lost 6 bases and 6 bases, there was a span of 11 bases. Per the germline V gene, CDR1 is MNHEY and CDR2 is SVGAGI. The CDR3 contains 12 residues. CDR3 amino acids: CASSPGTDGYTF. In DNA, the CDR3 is TGTGCCAGCAGCCCGGGGACTGATGGCTACACCTTC.

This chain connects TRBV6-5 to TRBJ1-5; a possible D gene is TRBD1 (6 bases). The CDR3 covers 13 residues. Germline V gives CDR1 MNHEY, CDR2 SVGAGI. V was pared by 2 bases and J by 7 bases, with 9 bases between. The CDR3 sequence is CASSYGQGQPQHF. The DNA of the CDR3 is TGTGCCAGCAGTTACGGCCAGGGGCAGCCCCAGCATTTT.

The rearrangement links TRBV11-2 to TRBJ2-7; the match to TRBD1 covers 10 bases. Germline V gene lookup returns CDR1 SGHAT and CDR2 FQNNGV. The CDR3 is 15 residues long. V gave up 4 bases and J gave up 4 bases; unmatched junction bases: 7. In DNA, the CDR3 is TGTGCCAGCAGCTCCAGAGACAGGGGGCAATACGAGCAGTACTTC. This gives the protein CASSSRDRGQYEQYF.

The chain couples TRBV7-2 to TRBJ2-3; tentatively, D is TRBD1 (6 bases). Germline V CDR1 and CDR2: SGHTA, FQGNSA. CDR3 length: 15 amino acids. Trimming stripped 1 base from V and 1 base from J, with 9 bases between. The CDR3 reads CASSLEDSRTDTQYF. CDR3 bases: TGTGCCAGCAGCTTAGAGGACAGCCGCACAGATACGCAGTATTTT.

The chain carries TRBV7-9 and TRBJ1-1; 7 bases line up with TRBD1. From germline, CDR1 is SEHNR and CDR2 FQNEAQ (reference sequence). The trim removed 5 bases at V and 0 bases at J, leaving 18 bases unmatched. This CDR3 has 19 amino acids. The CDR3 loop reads CASSPARGTETFMNTEAFF. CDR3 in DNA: TGTGCCAGCAGCCCCGCCAGGGGGACCGAAACTTTTATGAACACTGAAGCTTTCTTT. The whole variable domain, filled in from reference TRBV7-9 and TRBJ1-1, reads DTGVSQNPRHKITKRGQNVTFRCDPISEHNRLYWYRQTLGQGPEFLTYFQNEAQLEKSRLLSDRFSAERPKGSFSTLEIQRTEQGDSAMYLCASSPARGTETFMNTEAFFGQGTRLTVV.

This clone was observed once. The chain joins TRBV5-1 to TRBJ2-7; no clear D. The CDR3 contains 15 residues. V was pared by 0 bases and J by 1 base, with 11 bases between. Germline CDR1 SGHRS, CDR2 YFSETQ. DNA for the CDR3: TGCGCCAGCAGCTTGGAGGGTAGGATGTCCTACGAGCAGTACTTC. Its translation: CASSLEGRMSYEQYF.

The CDR3 loop reads CASSHGSGGAYEQFF. CDR3 nucleotides: TGTGCCAGCAGCCACGGTAGCGGGGGGGCTTATGAGCAGTTCTTC. The rearrangement links TRBV6-5 to TRBJ2-1, with 11 nucleotides matching TRBD2. The CDR3 spans 15 residues. Germline CDR1 and CDR2: MNHEY and SVGAGI. The ends lost 6 bases at V and 8 bases at J; junction bases unmatched: 9.

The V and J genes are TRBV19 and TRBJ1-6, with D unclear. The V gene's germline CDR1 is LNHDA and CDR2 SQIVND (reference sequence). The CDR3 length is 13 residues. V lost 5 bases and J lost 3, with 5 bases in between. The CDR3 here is CASSAYYNSPLHF. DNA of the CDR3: TGTGCCAGTAGTGCATACTATAATTCACCCCTCCACTTT.

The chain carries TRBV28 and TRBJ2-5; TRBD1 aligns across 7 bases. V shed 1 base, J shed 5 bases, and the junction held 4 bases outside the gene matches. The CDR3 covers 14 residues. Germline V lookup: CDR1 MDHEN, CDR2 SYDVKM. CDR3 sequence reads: CASSLYSTGETQYF. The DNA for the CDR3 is TGTGCCAGCAGTTTATATTCGACAGGGGAGACCCAGTACTTC.

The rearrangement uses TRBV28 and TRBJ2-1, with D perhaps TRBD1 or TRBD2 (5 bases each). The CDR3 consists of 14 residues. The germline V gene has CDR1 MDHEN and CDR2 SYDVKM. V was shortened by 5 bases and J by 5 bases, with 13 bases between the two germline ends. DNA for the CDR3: TGTGCCAGCAGTATCCGGGACCACGACAATGAGCAGTTCTTC. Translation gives CASSIRDHDNEQFF.

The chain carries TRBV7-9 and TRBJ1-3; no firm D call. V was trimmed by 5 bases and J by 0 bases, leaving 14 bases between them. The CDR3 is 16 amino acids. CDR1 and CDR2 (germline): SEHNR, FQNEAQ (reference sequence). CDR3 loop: CASSTPGVISGNTIYF. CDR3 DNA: TGTGCCAGCAGCACCCCAGGAGTTATCTCTGGAAACACCATATATTTT.

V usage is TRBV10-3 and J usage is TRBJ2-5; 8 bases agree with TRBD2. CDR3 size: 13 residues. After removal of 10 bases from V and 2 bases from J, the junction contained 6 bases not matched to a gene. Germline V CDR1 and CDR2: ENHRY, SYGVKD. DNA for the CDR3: TGTGCCACGGACCCGGGGGGGCAAGAGACCCAGTACTTC. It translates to CATDPGGQETQYF.

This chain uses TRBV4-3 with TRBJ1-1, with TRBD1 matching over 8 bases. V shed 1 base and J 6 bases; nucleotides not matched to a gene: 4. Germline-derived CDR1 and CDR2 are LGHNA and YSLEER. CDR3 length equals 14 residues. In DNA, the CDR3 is TGCGCCAGCAGCCAAGGGCAACAGGGGGCTGAAGCTTTCTTT. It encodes CASSQGQQGAEAFF.

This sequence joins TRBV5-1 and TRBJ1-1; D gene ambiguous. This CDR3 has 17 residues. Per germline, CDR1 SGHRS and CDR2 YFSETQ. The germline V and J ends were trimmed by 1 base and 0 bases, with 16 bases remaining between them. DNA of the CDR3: TGCGCCAGCAGCTTGTGGCCCCTTGTGCTATTGAACACTGAAGCTTTCTTT. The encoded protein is CASSLWPLVLLNTEAFF.

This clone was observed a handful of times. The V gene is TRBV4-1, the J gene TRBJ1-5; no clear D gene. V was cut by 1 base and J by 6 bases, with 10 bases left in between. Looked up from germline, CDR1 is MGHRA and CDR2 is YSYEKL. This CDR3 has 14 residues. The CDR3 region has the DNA TGCGCCAGCAGCCAAGTTCGAGGTCGTCAGCCCCAGCATTTT. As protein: CASSQVRGRQPQHF.

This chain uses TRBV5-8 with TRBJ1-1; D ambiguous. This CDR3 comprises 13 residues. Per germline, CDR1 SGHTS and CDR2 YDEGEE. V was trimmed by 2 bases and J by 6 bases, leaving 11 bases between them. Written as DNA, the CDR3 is TGTGCCAGCAGCTTAGGTTACGGGGCTGAAGCTTTCTTT. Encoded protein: CASSLGYGAEAFF.

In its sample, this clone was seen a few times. The CDR3 DNA reads TGTGCCAGCAGCTTAGTGGGAGGGGGGGAAAACACTGAAGCTTTCTTT. Translated, it gives CASSLVGGGENTEAFF. The chain combines TRBV13 with TRBJ1-1, with D possibly being TRBD1 (6 bases). CDR3 size: 16 residues. V lost 1 base to trimming and J lost 2 bases, with 14 bases between them. Looked up from germline, CDR1 is PRHDT and CDR2 is FYEKMQ (reference sequence).

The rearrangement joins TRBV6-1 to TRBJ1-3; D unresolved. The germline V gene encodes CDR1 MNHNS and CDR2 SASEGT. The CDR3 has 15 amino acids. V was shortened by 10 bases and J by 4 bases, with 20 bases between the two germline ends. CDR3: CATVSYIWTGNTIYF. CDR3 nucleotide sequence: TGTGCCACTGTTTCATATATTTGGACGGGAAACACCATATATTTT.

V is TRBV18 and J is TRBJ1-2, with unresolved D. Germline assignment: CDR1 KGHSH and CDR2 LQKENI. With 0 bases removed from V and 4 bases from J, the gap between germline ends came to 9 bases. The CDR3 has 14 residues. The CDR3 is CASSPPQAAYGYTF. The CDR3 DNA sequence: TGTGCCAGCTCACCACCTCAGGCAGCCTATGGCTACACCTTC. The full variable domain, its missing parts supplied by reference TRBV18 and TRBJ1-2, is NAGVMQNPRHLVRRRGQEARLRCSPMKGHSHVYWYRQLPEEGLKFMVYLQKENIIDESGMPKERFSAEFPKEGPSILRIQQVVRGDSAAYFCASSPPQAAYGYTFGSGTRLTVV.

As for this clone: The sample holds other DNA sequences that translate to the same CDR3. DNA of the CDR3: TGCGCCAGCAGCCCTGGGACAGGGAACTATGGCTACACCTTC. Translation gives CASSPGTGNYGYTF. The chain joins TRBV4-3 to TRBJ1-2; 9 bases match TRBD1. Germline V gives CDR1 LGHNA, CDR2 YSLEER. V was pared by 4 bases and J by 2 bases, with 2 bases of the junction left unmatched. The CDR3 is 14 amino acids.

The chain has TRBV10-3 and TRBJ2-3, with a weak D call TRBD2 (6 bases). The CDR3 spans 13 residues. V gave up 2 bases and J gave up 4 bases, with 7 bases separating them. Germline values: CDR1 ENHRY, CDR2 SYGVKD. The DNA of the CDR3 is TGTGCCATCAGTGAGACTAGCCCAGATACGCAGTATTTT. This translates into CAISETSPDTQYF.

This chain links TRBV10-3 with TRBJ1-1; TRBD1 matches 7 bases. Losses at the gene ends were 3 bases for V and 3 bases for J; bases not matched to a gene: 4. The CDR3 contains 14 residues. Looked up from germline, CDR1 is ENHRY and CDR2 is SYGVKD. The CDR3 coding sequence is TGTGCCATCAGTGAACCAGGGGGGGACACTGAAGCTTTCTTT. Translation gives CAISEPGGDTEAFF.

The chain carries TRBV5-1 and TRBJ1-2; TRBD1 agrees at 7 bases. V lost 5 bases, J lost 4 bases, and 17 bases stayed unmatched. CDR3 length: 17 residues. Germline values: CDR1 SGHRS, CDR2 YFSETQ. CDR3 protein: CASSSGTETVASYGYTF. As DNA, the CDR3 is TGCGCCAGCAGTTCCGGGACAGAGACGGTAGCCAGCTATGGCTACACCTTC.

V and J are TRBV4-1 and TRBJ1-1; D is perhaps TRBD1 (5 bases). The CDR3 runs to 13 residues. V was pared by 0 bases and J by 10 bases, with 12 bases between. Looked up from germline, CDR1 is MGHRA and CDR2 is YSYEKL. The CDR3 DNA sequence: TGCGCCAGCAGCCAAGATGTTGGGGGTGTAGCTTTCTTT. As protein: CASSQDVGGVAFF.

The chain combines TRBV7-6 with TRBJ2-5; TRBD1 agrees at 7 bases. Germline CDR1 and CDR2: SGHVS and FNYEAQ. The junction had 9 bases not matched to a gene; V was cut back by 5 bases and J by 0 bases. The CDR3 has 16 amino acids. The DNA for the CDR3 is TGTGCCAGCAGCCTACCGGACAGGAAAAACCAAGAGACCCAGTACTTC. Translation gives CASSLPDRKNQETQYF.